The 10 T cell receptor beta chains in this list originate from one sample, sequenced in a study of OX40 agonist ivuxolimab in advanced cancers. Receptors were amplified or captured by the immunoSEQ multiplex PCR assay. Here the immuneACCESS table is served through TCRdb, limited to in-frame sequences with V and J called. Missing clones are a known gap in these copies; in checked studies unresolved V genes cover under half, and the rest lacks a known reason. The sample has some 59,000 clones on record, 90% of them singletons. Of the sample, roughly 4.4% is held by the ten largest clones. Sequenced material: CD4+ or CD8+ T cells sorted from blood, taken in a trial of the OX40 agonist ivuxolimab. The receptor source for this set is an adult with an advanced solid tumor such as melanoma, head and neck, liver or kidney cancer.

The chain recombines TRBV2 with TRBJ2-3; 16 bases fit TRBD2. There are 16 residues in the CDR3. J lost 3 bases, V lost 10 bases, and 7 bases had no gene match. Germline CDR1 is SNHLY and CDR2 is FYNNEI. DNA for the CDR3: TGTGCCATCGGGACTAGCGGGAGGGCGGGGACAGATACGCAGTATTTT. As protein: CAIGTSGRAGTDTQYF.

This chain uses TRBV20-1 with TRBJ1-2; no definite D call. Trimming removed 4 bases at V and 8 bases at J, with 11 bases between. Germline-derived CDR1 and CDR2 are DFQATT and SNEGSKA (reference sequence). This CDR3 is 11 amino acids long. Here the CDR3 reads CSAKDPPGYTF. In nucleotides, the CDR3 is TGCAGTGCTAAGGACCCACCGGGCTACACCTTC.

The chain joins TRBV5-1 to TRBJ1-2; the match to TRBD1 covers 7 bases. The germline gives CDR1 SGHRS, CDR2 YFSETQ. The CDR3 has 14 residues. V lost 7 bases to trimming and J lost 4 bases; unmatched junction nucleotides: 10. This CDR3 is CASEATGDGYGYTF. CDR3 sequence (DNA): TGCGCCAGCGAGGCCACAGGGGACGGCTATGGCTACACCTTC.

This clone was seen once. The chain couples TRBV9 to TRBJ2-1; D is possibly TRBD1 or TRBD2 (5 bases each). Trimming stripped 0 bases from V and 0 bases from J, with 10 bases between. There are 16 residues in the CDR3. Germline V lookup: CDR1 SGDLS, CDR2 YYNGEE. The CDR3 sequence: CASSVAEGYSYNEQFF. CDR3 DNA: TGTGCCAGCAGCGTAGCAGAGGGGTACTCCTACAATGAGCAGTTCTTC.

The chain links TRBV27 to TRBJ2-5; TRBD1 or TRBD2 may be the D gene (6 bases each). Germline V lookup: CDR1 MNHEY, CDR2 SMNVEV (reference sequence). V lost 5 bases to trimming and J lost 5 bases, with 24 bases between them. This CDR3 spans 17 amino acids. The CDR3 is CASSDPRGAAGRETQYF. The DNA for the CDR3 is TGTGCCAGCAGTGACCCAAGGGGGGCGGCGGGAAGGGAGACCCAGTACTTC.

V usage is TRBV28 and J usage is TRBJ2-7; D uncertain. CDR3 size: 11 residues. V lost 3 bases and J lost 5, with 5 bases in between. Germline-derived CDR1 and CDR2 are MDHEN and SYDVKM. Written as DNA, the CDR3 is TGTGCCAGCAGTTTCTTTGACGAGCAGTACTTC. This encodes CASSFFDEQYF. The full variable domain, in which reference TRBV28 and TRBJ2-7 provide the parts outside the CDR3, is DVKVTQSSRYLVKRTGEKVFLECVQDMDHENMFWYRQDPGLGLRLIYFSYDVKMKEKGDIPEGYSVSREKKERFSLILESASTNQTSMYLCASSFFDEQYFGPGTRLTVT.

The chain employs TRBV10-3 and TRBJ2-3; a possible D gene is TRBD1 (5 bases). The germline CDR1 and CDR2 sequences are ENHRY and SYGVKD. The germline V and J ends were trimmed by 7 bases and 4 bases, with 12 bases remaining between them. There are 13 residues in the CDR3. The CDR3 DNA reads as TGTGCCATCAAGGGCAGGGCTTCAGATACGCAGTATTTT. It is translated as CAIKGRASDTQYF.

Turning to this clone: This specimen includes other DNA sequences encoding the same CDR3. This chain uses TRBV7-8 with TRBJ1-2; TRBD1 aligns across 8 bases. This CDR3 region has 16 residues. Unmatched junction bases numbered 11, after V lost 3 bases and J lost 5 bases. Germline V lookup: CDR1 SGHVS, CDR2 FQNEAQ. The CDR3 DNA is TGTGCCAGCAGCTTCGGGCAGGGGGCGATCTATTATGGCTACACCTTC. Encoded protein: CASSFGQGAIYYGYTF.

This clone was picked up one time. The J gene is TRBJ2-1, the V gene TRBV10-1; no firm D call. V lost 2 bases to trimming and J lost 7 bases, with 9 bases between them. This CDR3 spans 13 amino acids. Germline V CDR1 and CDR2: WNHNN, SYGVQD (reference sequence). CDR3 in DNA: TGCGCCAGCAGTGAGAATCAGCAGAATGAGCAGTTCTTC. Its protein product is CASSENQQNEQFF.

This rearrangement joins TRBV25-1 to TRBJ1-1, with D perhaps TRBD1 (5 bases). This CDR3 has 13 residues. Trimming stripped 2 bases from V and 5 bases from J, with 9 bases between. Germline CDR1 and CDR2: MGHDK and SYGVNS. CDR3: CASSERRGTEAFF. The CDR3 coding sequence is TGTGCCAGCAGTGAACGCCGGGGGACTGAAGCTTTCTTT.